The clone carrying this TCR beta chain was seen ten or more times. Its antigen remains unidentified. Building of the TCR beta libraries involved iRepertoire HTBI primers and Arm-PCR of CDR3 regions. TCRdb re-called the multiplex PCR reads with MiXCR, one entry per CDR3 protein. The sample has almost 350,000 distinct CDR3 sequences; 15% to 20% are singletons. This sample is part of a study of regulatory T cells in long-lasting Graves disease. General study points: Lower TCR diversity characterized persistent Graves' patients relative to newly diagnosed patients.

Time point in this sample: persistent/refractory GD, antithyroid drugs over 5 years with positive TRAb. RNA isolated from PBMCs was used to make the TCR library. Into tubes containing EDTA, approximately 8.9 milliliters of peripheral blood were drawn. The starting material was peripheral blood mononuclear cells (PBMCs), obtained when the disease was refractory, from a patient treated with antithyroid drugs. This receptor was obtained from a female donor with Graves disease.

The CDR3 here is CAWSDRGYYRATEAFF. The CDR3 bases are TGTGCCTGGAGTGACAGGGGATATTACCGTGCCACTGAAGCTTTCTTT. The chain links TRBV30 to TRBJ1-1; 7 nucleotides agree with TRBD1. The CDR3 length is 16 residues. V shed 1 base and J 4 bases; nucleotides not matched to a gene: 12. Germline V gene lookup returns CDR1 GTSNPN and CDR2 SVGIG (reference sequence). Based on the CDR3 plus reference TRBV30 and TRBJ1-1, the full variable domain is SQTIHQWPATLVQPVGSPLSLECTVEGTSNPNLYWYRQAAGRGLQLLFYSVGIGQISSEVPQNLSASRPQDRQFILSSKKLLLSDSGFYLCAWSDRGYYRATEAFFGQGTRLTVV.